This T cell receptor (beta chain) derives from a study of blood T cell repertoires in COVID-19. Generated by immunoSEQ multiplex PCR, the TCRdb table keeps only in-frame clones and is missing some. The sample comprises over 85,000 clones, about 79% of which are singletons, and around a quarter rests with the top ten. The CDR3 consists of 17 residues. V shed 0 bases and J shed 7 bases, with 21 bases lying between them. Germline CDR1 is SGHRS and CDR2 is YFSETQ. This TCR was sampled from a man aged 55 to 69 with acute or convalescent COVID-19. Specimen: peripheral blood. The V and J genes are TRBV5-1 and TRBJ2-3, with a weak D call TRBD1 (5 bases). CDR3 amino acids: CASSLALGQGIQNTQYF. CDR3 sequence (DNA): TGCGCCAGCAGCTTGGCGTTAGGGCAGGGTATTCAGAATACGCAGTATTTT. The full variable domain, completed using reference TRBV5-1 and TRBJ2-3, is KAGVTQTPRYLIKTRGQQVTLSCSPISGHRSVSWYQQTPGQGLQFLFEYFSETQRNKGNFPGRFSGRQFSNSRSEMNVSTLELGDSALYLCASSLALGQGIQNTQYFGPGTRLTVL.